This T cell receptor (beta chain) was profiled in a study of multiple sclerosis patients with progressive multifocal leukoencephalopathy. Time point in this sample: before natalizumab initiation. Per germline, CDR1 SEHNR and CDR2 FQNEAQ (reference sequence). The J segment lost 2 bases and the V segment lost 1 base, leaving 0 bases of the junction unmatched. The length of the CDR3 is 15 residues. The study's findings and limits: Clones expanded at PML were already present before and during natalizumab.

With regard to this clone: Its specificity is not known.

The assay was run at survey level. Synthetic inline TR CDR3 controls covering all V-J pairings were spiked into each PCR. Data came from immunoSEQ multiplex PCR; TCRdb stores just in-frame clones and leaves some out. This repertoire shows some 30,000 clones, 80% to 95% found once; its top ten account for around 2.1%. The V gene is TRBV7-9, the J gene TRBJ1-3; 9 nucleotides agree with TRBD1. The origin of this receptor is a man aged 25 to 40 with multiple sclerosis. Sequenced input: PBMCs. The CDR3 DNA is TGTGCCAGCAGCTTAGACAGGGGGCCTGGAAACACCATATATTTT. It encodes CASSLDRGPGNTIYF.